The clone carrying this T cell receptor beta chain was detected ten times or more. Its antigen is as yet unknown. This sample was included in a study of Graves' ophthalmopathy and Graves' hyperthyroidism. Notes on the study in general: Sensitivity reached roughly 70% and specificity approximately 78% when the model predicted ophthalmopathy progression.

V was trimmed by 6 bases and J by 2 bases, leaving 23 bases between them. The CDR3 length is 17 residues. Germline CDR1 is MNHEY and CDR2 is SVGEGT. RNA transcripts served as template for amplifying TCR beta CDR3 sequences. RT-PCR was first run with HTBI primers, then multiplex PCR in a second round. TCRdb reprocessed the multiplex PCR reads via MiXCR and lists one record per CDR3 protein. The sample lists around 590,000 distinct CDR3 sequences, 35% to 40% seen once, with roughly 4% in the top ten. The source of this sequence is an adult man with Graves' hyperthyroidism. V usage is TRBV6-2 or TRBV6-3 and J usage is TRBJ2-7; D may correspond to TRBD1 or TRBD2 (5 bases each). Sequencing was done on a sample of peripheral blood or thyroid tissue (not recorded which). Here the CDR3 reads CASSGRRDGDYPYEQYF. CDR3 nucleotide sequence: TGTGCCAGCAGCGGAAGAAGGGACGGAGATTATCCCTACGAGCAGTACTTC.